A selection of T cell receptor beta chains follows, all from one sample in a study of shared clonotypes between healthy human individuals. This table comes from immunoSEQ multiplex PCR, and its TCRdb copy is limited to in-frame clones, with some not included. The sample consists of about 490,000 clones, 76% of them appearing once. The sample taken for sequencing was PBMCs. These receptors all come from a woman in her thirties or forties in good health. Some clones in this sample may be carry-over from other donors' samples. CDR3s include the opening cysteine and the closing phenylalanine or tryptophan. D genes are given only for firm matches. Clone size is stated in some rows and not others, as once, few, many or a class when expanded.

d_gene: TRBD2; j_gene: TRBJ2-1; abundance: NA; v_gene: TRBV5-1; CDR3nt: TGCGCCAGCAGCCAAGATATAGCGGGATGGGGCAATGAGCAGTTCTTC; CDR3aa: CASSQDIAGWGNEQFF
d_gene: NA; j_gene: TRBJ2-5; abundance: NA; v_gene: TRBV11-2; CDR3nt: TGTGCCAGCAGCCGTCCTGGGATGGGAGAGACCCAGTACTTC; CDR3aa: CASSRPGMGETQYF
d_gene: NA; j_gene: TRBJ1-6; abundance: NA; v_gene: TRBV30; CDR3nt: TGTGCCTGGAGGGGCGGGGGGCAGTCACCCCTCCACTTT; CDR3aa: CAWRGGGQSPLHF
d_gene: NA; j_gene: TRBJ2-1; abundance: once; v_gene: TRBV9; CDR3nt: TGTGCCAGCAGCCTACGGTGGACCTCCTACAATGAGCAGTTCTTC; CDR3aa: CASSLRWTSYNEQFF
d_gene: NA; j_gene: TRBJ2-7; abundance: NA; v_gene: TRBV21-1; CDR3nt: TGTGCCAGCAGCAAAGAGCGGCAGGTTTGCTACGAGCAGTACTTC; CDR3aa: CASSKERQVCYEQYF
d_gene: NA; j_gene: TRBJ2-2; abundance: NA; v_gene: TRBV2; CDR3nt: TGTGCCAGCAGAATACAGGAAATACTCACCGGGGAGCTGTTTTTT; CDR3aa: CASRIQEILTGELFF
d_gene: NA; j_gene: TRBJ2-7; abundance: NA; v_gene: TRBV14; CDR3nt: TGTGCCAGCAGCCCATACCCCGGTGGTCGGGGTCGCTCCTACGAGCAGTACTTC; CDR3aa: CASSPYPGGRGRSYEQYF
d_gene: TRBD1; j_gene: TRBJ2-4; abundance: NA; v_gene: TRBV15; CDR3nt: TGTGCCACCAGCAGAGATCTTGCAGGGGGCTTCAAAAACATTCAGTACTTC; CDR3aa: CATSRDLAGGFKNIQYF
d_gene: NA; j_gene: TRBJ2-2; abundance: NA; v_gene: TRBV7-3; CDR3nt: TGTGCCAGCAGCGCCCCGGGCGGGGAGCTGTTTTTT; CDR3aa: CASSAPGGELFF
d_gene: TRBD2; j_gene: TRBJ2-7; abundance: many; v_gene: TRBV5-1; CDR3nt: TGCGCCAGCAGCTTGGCCTTGGCGGGAGTAGTACAGGAGCAGTACTTC; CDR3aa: CASSLALAGVVQEQYF
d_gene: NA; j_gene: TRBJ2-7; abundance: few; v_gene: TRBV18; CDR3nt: TGTGCCAGCTCCCCAGGGAGAGACGAGCAGTACTTC; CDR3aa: CASSPGRDEQYF
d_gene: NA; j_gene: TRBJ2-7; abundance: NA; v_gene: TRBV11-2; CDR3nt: TGTGCCAGCAGCCCCGACAGGAACCCGATCTCCGAGCAGTACTTC; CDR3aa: CASSPDRNPISEQYF
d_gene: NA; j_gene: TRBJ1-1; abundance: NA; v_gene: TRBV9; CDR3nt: TGTGCCAGCAGCGTAGAATGGGAACTGGCCACTGAAGCTTTCTTT; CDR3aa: CASSVEWELATEAFF
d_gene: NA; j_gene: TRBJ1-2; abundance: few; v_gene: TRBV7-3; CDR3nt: TGTGCCAGCAGCTTATCCCCCGGAAACTATGGCTACACCTTC; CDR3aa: CASSLSPGNYGYTF
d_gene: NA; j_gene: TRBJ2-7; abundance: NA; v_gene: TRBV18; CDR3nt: TGTGCCAGCTCACCAGGGACGCATGCCTACGAGCAGTACTTC; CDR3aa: CASSPGTHAYEQYF
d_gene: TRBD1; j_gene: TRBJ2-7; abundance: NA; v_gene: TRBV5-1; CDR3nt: TGCGCCAGCAGCAAGGGACAGGAGGGGGGAGAGCAGTACTTC; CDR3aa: CASSKGQEGGEQYF
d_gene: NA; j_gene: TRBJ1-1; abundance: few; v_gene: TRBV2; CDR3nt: TGTGCCAGCAGCTGGACGGTGAACACTGAAGCTTTCTTT; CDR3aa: CASSWTVNTEAFF
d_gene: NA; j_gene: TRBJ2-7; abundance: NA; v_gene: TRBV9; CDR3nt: TGTGCCAGCAGCGCACGTCCAGAGAGCTGGGACGAGCAGTACTTC; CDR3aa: CASSARPESWDEQYF
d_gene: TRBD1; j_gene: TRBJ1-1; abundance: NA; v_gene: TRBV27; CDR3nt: TGTGCCAGCAGGAGGACAGGAGTCACTGAAGCTTTCTTT; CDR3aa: CASRRTGVTEAFF
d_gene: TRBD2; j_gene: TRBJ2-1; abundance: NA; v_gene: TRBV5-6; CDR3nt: TGTGCCAGCAGCTTGGTTAGCGGGAGTAATGAGCAGTTCTTC; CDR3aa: CASSLVSGSNEQFF
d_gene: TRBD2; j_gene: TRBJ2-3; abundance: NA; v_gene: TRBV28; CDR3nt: TGTGCCAGCAGCCTACCCTATATCCTGACTAGCGGGATTCGCACAGATACGCAGTATTTT; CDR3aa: CASSLPYILTSGIRTDTQYF
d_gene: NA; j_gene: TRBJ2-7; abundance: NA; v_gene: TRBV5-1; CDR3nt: TGCGCCAGCAGCTTGGTGGGGGCGGGGGAGCAGTACTTC; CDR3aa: CASSLVGAGEQYF
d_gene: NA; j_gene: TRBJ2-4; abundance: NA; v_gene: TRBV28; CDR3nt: TGTGCCAGCAGCCCCAACTCGGGGACAAACATTCAGTACTTC; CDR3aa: CASSPNSGTNIQYF
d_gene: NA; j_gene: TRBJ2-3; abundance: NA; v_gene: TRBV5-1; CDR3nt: TGCGCCAGCAGCTTAACGCCGGCGGATACGCAGTATTTT; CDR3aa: CASSLTPADTQYF
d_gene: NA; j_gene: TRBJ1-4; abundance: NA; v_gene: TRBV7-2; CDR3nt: TGTGCCAGCAGCTTAGGGGCAGGCGGGGAGAGTGAAAAACTGTTTTTT; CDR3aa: CASSLGAGGESEKLFF
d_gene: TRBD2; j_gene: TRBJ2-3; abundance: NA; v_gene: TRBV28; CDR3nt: TGTGCCGCGGGCCTAGCGGGAGGGCCTTCAGATACGCAGTATTTT; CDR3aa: CAAGLAGGPSDTQYF
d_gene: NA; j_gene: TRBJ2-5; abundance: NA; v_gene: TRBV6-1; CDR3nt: TGTGCCTCCACCAGGGTAATCGGAGAGACCCAGTACTTC; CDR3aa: CASTRVIGETQYF
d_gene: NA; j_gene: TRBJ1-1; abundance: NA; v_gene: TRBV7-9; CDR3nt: TGTGCCAGCAGCCCCCATCAGGGCTACACTGAAGCTTTCTTT; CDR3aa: CASSPHQGYTEAFF